Listed here is a single TCR beta chain. Its antigen is unknown. This entry comes from a study of response to subunit inactivated influenza vaccine. Overall study results and limits: Authors suggested seasonal influenza vaccinations each recruit few new T cells.

J was trimmed by 6 bases and V by 7 bases; bases with no gene match: 17. The CDR3 runs to 16 residues. Germline V gene lookup returns CDR1 LNHNV and CDR2 YYDKDF (reference sequence). Each CDR3 protein is one row after TCRdb ran MiXCR on the RT-PCR reads. Altogether 400,000 to 650,000 distinct CDR3 sequences are present, approximately 6.9% being singletons, with the ten largest covering over 10%. Sequenced here: PBMCs from blood, sampled around 25 months after vaccination. The receptor comes from a man between 50 and 70 years old who received an inactivated influenza vaccine. The V call is TRBV15, the J call TRBJ2-7; TRBD2 aligns across 8 bases. CDR3 bases: TGTGCCACCAACTCTCGCGAAGCGGGAGCCCAAGTCGAGCAGTACTTC. This codes for CATNSREAGAQVEQYF.